Described below is a single TCR beta chain sequence and its context. This clone was observed a handful of times. Its antigen is unknown. No base quality information exists; no much larger clone differs at one position. Using the immunoSEQ hsTCRbeta Kit, TCR beta CDR3 regions were sequenced from DNA. On the authors' methods: TCR sequencing data were analysed with the ImmunoSEQ Analyzer. T cell clonality was defined as 1 minus Pielou's evenness, as computed on productive rearrangements. To measure T cell diversity, the inverse Simpson index was applied to productive templates. T cell density was TCR beta template counts normalized to usable DNA, estimated by amplifying and sequencing housekeeping genes. Two-sided Kruskal-Wallis tests were used to compare TCR metrics between histologic stages. Drawn from immuneACCESS, this table holds only the in-frame rearrangements with V and J called that TCRdb kept. Clones are partly lost; checked studies trace under half to an unresolved V gene and leave the rest unexplained. For V, J and clone size, that table is used; D and trimming come from the DNA. Counted in this sample were 13,000 to 15,000 clones; about 85% of them appeared once. The ten most abundant clones make up roughly 3.1% of the sample.

The junction carries 12 bases between V and J, which are trimmed by 5 bases and 1 base respectively. Measured from the cysteine to the phenylalanine, the CDR3 is 15 residues long. Only CDR3 DNA remains: 45 bases, in frame from the first base. Looking up the germline V gene yields CDR1 SGHTA and CDR2 FQGNSA. The entry originates in a study of immune evolution from preneoplasia to lung adenocarcinoma (dated by TCRdb to 2020 to 2023). Study-level background: No AAH lesions showed HLA loss of heterozygosity, compared with 7% of AIS, around 14% of MIA and under 35% of ADC lesions. The study combined immune gene expression, TCR sequencing and multiplex immunofluorescence to profile immune contexture across lung adenocarcinoma precursors and invasive adenocarcinoma. Resected precursor lesions (AAH, AIS, MIA) and invasive adenocarcinomas were compared against paired morphologically normal lung tissue. The sample size depended on which specimens were available, not on a prior power calculation. The immune data were integrated with whole exome sequencing and methylation data from the same cohort of nodules. The overall cohort was made up of around 57 patients with pulmonary nodules who had surgical resection. The TCR sequencing data were obtained from 51 patients. According to the study, around 99 samples were used for TCR sequencing. Class I HLA alleles were inferred from exome data with POLYSOLVER, and allele-specific HLA loss was detected with LOHHLA. Paper-wide results and their limitations: Because every patient came from Japan and China, how well the results apply to Western populations was uncertain. The findings rested on association rather than direct causation, and larger cohorts with long-term follow-up and longitudinal biopsies were considered necessary. The highest clonality was observed in normal lung, whereas higher T cell density and diversity but lower clonality appeared to be present in later-stage lesions. The highest top T cell clone frequencies were observed in normal lung, and a progressive decrease in top T cell clone frequencies appeared to occur from AAH through AIS, MIA and invasive adenocarcinoma. T cell clonality was highest in KRAS-mutant nodules compared with EGFR-mutant or double wild-type lesions.

Resection was performed on patients in Japan or China between the mid-2010s and the late 2010s. Histologic diagnosis of each case was confirmed independently by two lung cancer pathologists on H&E slides. To enrich premalignant or tumor cells for nucleic acid extraction, macro-dissection was performed after pathologic assessment. The AllPrep DNA/RNA FFPE Kit was used to isolate DNA from FFPE tissue. The clonotype was recovered from a donor older than 65 with lung adenocarcinoma. Sequencing used FFPE lung adenocarcinoma in situ tissue. The intended sense of this specimen's cell subset or site label: preinvasive adenocarcinoma in situ (AIS). Rearrangement joined TRBV7-2 to TRBJ2-1; possibly the D gene is TRBD2, per 6 matching bases. The DNA sequence follows: TGTGCCAGCAGCACCAGACTAGTTTCCTACAATGAGCAGTTCTTC. It specifies CASSTRLVSYNEQFF.